This is a list of T cell receptor beta chains from one sample in a study of cytomegalovirus exposure and HLA in healthy donors. The repertoire was sequenced with immunoSEQ multiplex PCR; TCRdb's copy has only in-frame clones and lacks some. The sample has about 72,000 clones; roughly 94% are singletons. Sequencing was carried out using PBMCs. Receptors originate from a woman aged 18-30 years in good health and CMV-seronegative. CDR3s include the opening cysteine and the closing phenylalanine or tryptophan. The order of the fields is D gene, J gene, V gene, CDR3 length, clone size, CDR3 protein, CDR3 DNA. D genes are given only for firm matches. Clone size is not always given. Where it is, it says once, few, many or a class for expanded clones.

>TRBD1|TRBJ1-6|TRBV7-6|14|NA
CASSSGTVNSPLHF
TGTGCCAGCAGCTCCGGGACAGTAAATTCACCCCTCCACTTT
>NA|TRBJ2-7|TRBV5-4|13|NA
CASSLDSTYEQYF
TGTGCCAGCAGCTTGGACAGCACCTACGAGCAGTACTTC
>NA|TRBJ1-2|TRBV6-6|14|NA
CASTAGSRDYGYTF
TGTGCCAGCACGGCGGGGTCGCGGGATTATGGCTACACCTTC
>TRBD1|TRBJ2-3|TRBV2|13|once
CANRDRGTDTQYF
TGTGCCAACCGGGACAGGGGAACAGATACGCAGTATTTT
>TRBD1|TRBJ2-5|TRBV6-5|15|NA
CASSAPRQGGKTQYF
TGTGCCAGCAGTGCGCCTAGACAGGGTGGAAAGACCCAGTACTTC
>TRBD1|TRBJ1-1|TRBV7-9|19|NA
CASSPGPNRMTGLNTEAFF
TGTGCCAGCAGCCCGGGACCGAACAGAATGACAGGGCTAAACACTGAAGCTTTCTTT
>NA|TRBJ2-3|TRBV30|15|NA
CAWSVLRGITDTQYF
TGTGCCTGGAGTGTTCTGAGGGGGATCACAGATACGCAGTATTTT
>NA|TRBJ2-1|TRBV2|16|few
CASTKGGPASDNEQFF
TGTGCCAGCACCAAAGGAGGCCCTGCGTCCGACAATGAGCAGTTCTTC
>NA|TRBJ2-2|TRBV25-1|15|few
CASSEGETDTGELFF
TGTGCCAGCAGTGAGGGAGAAACCGACACCGGGGAGCTGTTTTTT
>TRBD1|TRBJ2-1|TRBV7-3|15|NA
CASSLGQGTYNEQFF
TGTGCCAGCAGCCTGGGACAGGGGACCTACAATGAGCAGTTCTTC
>NA|TRBJ2-3|TRBV6-5|13|NA
CASSQQTGDTQYF
TGTGCCAGCAGTCAGCAAACAGGAGATACGCAGTATTTT
>NA|TRBJ1-3|TRBV10-3|14|NA
CAISRQSSGNTIYF
TGTGCCATCAGTAGACAGAGCTCTGGAAACACCATATATTTT
>NA|TRBJ2-1|TRBV21-1|17|NA
CASSKAVAGGPYNEQFF
TGTGCCAGCAGCAAAGCGGTAGCGGGGGGGCCTTACAATGAGCAGTTCTTC
>NA|TRBJ2-7|TRBV6-1|15|NA
CASSKEVGTSYEQYF
TGTGCCAGCAGTAAAGAGGTGGGGACTTCCTACGAGCAGTACTTC
>TRBD1|TRBJ2-7|TRBV2|14|NA
CASRDDRGPREQYF
TGTGCCAGCAGAGACGACAGGGGGCCGAGGGAGCAGTACTTC
>TRBD1|TRBJ1-6|TRBV27|16|few
CASSSLARDRNSPLHF
TGTGCCAGCAGTTCTCTAGCCCGGGACAGGAATTCACCCCTCCACTTT
>TRBD1|TRBJ1-1|TRBV27|15|NA
CASSGPGQGDTEAFF
TGTGCCAGCAGTGGACCGGGACAGGGAGATACTGAAGCTTTCTTT
>NA|TRBJ2-6|TRBV18|18|NA
CASSPREAASSGANVLTF
TGTGCCAGCTCACCCCGGGAAGCCGCCTCCTCTGGGGCCAACGTCCTGACTTTC
>NA|TRBJ1-6|TRBV19|14|NA
CASSGEIHNSPLHF
TGTGCCAGTAGTGGGGAGATCCATAATTCACCCCTCCACTTT
>TRBD2|TRBJ2-1|TRBV10-3|15|NA
CALSPGGASYNEQFF
TGTGCCTTAAGCCCGGGGGGGGCATCCTACAATGAGCAGTTCTTC
>NA|TRBJ1-2|TRBV29-1|14|NA
CSVEDWRTHYGYTF
TGCAGCGTTGAAGATTGGAGGACCCACTATGGCTACACCTTC
>TRBD1|TRBJ2-7|TRBV28|18|NA
CASSTNPRTGPGSYEQYF
TGTGCCAGCAGTACTAACCCCAGGACAGGTCCTGGGTCCTACGAGCAGTACTTC
>TRBD2|TRBJ2-7|TRBV13|18|few
CASSFGAGFKRGTYEQYF
TGTGCCAGCAGCTTCGGGGCAGGGTTTAAGCGGGGCACCTACGAGCAGTACTTC
>TRBD1|TRBJ1-5|TRBV6-1|16|NA
CASSDRWDRSNQPQHF
TGTGCCAGCAGTGACAGGTGGGACAGAAGCAATCAGCCCCAGCATTTT
>TRBD2|TRBJ2-5|TRBV2|17|once
CASTKLPPSGYQETQYF
TGTGCCAGCACCAAATTGCCTCCTAGCGGCTACCAAGAGACCCAGTACTTC
>TRBD1|TRBJ2-4|TRBV11-3|16|NA
CASSPRQGIAKNIQYF
TGTGCCAGCAGCCCTCGACAGGGAATAGCCAAAAACATTCAGTACTTC
>NA|TRBJ1-1|TRBV7-2|12|NA
CASLASNTEAFF
TGTGCCAGCCTAGCGTCGAACACTGAAGCTTTCTTT
>NA|TRBJ1-6|TRBV5-4|17|NA
CASSANRWGYNRSPLHF
TGTGCCAGCAGCGCGAATAGGTGGGGCTACAATCGATCACCCCTCCACTTT
>TRBD1|TRBJ1-5|TRBV2|14|NA
CASSWDRSNQPQHF
TGTGCCAGCAGTTGGGACAGGAGCAATCAGCCCCAGCATTTT
>NA|TRBJ1-1|TRBV14|14|NA
CASSPSLPGVEAFF
TGTGCCAGCAGCCCCTCCCTCCCAGGGGTCGAAGCTTTCTTT
>NA|TRBJ1-1|TRBV6-6|14|NA
CASSFGGSDTEAFF
TGTGCCAGCAGTTTCGGGGGTAGCGACACTGAAGCTTTCTTT
>TRBD2|TRBJ2-7|TRBV13|17|NA
CASSRMGLAVLDYEQYF
TGTGCCAGCAGCCGGATGGGACTAGCGGTGCTAGACTACGAGCAGTACTTC
>NA|TRBJ1-2|TRBV15|14|NA
CATSEVAGNYGYTF
TGTGCCACCAGCGAGGTCGCAGGGAACTATGGCTACACCTTC
>NA|TRBJ1-4|TRBV7-9|15|NA
CASSSTSDNDEKLFF
TGTGCCAGCAGCTCTACGTCGGACAATGACGAAAAACTGTTTTTT
>TRBD1|TRBJ1-5|TRBV10-2|16|NA
CASSPANRQGGQPQHF
TGCGCCAGCAGCCCCGCCAATAGACAGGGTGGACAGCCCCAGCATTTT
>NA|TRBJ2-1|TRBV11-2|12|NA
CASSLRRGEQFF
TGTGCCAGCAGCTTAAGGAGGGGTGAGCAGTTCTTC
>NA|TRBJ2-7|TRBV4-1|14|NA
CASSHRVNSYEQYF
TGCGCCAGCAGCCATAGAGTTAACTCCTACGAGCAGTACTTC
>NA|TRBJ1-3|TRBV28|18|NA
CASSLTFTWTGSGNTIYF
TGTGCCAGCAGTTTGACTTTTACCTGGACTGGCTCTGGAAACACCATATATTTT
>NA|TRBJ1-1|TRBV19|14|NA
CASTPNPMNTEAFF
TGTGCCAGTACACCAAACCCTATGAACACTGAAGCTTTCTTT
>TRBD2|TRBJ2-7|TRBV7-9|16|NA
CASSLVSLAGAYEQYF
TGTGCCAGCAGCTTAGTGAGTCTAGCGGGCGCCTACGAGCAGTACTTC
>NA|TRBJ2-7|TRBV6-6|15|NA
CASSYGQGRAYEQYF
TGTGCCAGCAGTTACGGGCAGGGGCGTGCCTACGAGCAGTACTTC
>NA|TRBJ2-7|TRBV19|11|NA
CASSTQYEQYF
TGTGCCAGTAGTACCCAATACGAGCAGTACTTC
>NA|TRBJ2-7|TRBV28|14|NA
CASSLWTGSYEQYF
TGTGCCAGCAGTTTATGGACAGGCTCCTACGAGCAGTACTTC
>NA|TRBJ2-7|TRBV4-1|15|NA
CASSQDPPGGVEQYF
TGCGCCAGCAGCCAAGATCCCCCGGGCGGGGTCGAGCAGTACTTC
>NA|TRBJ1-1|TRBV10-3|13|NA
CAISVGVNTEAFF
TGTGCCATCAGTGTCGGGGTGAACACTGAAGCTTTCTTT